This entry concerns a single TCR beta chain. The target antigen is unknown. This sample is drawn from a study of shared clonotypes between healthy human individuals. Study-level findings and limits: Only blood underwent sampling, and tissue repertoires likely differ. Large depth notwithstanding, sorted-subset sequencing proved incomplete by rarefaction.

The CDR3 is 15 amino acids. The V gene's germline CDR1 is SGHVS and CDR2 FQNEAQ. V was shortened by 4 bases and J by 0 bases, with 13 bases between the two germline ends. Once extracted for a subset, genomic DNA was divided evenly among several immunoSEQ plates. In the original processing: Sequence data from immunoSEQ were junction-only and lacked quality scores; consequently, filtering differed. The protocol was immunoSEQ multiplex PCR, while the TCRdb copy is restricted to in-frame clones and leaves out a portion. V and J calls and clone size come straight from that table; D and trimming were deduced from the DNA. The table includes 2 million to 2.5 million clones, roughly 95% detected once.

Sequencing input: naive CD4+ T cells sorted from blood. The subset is: CD45RA+ positively selected. The clonotype originates from a young man in good health. The chain is built from TRBV7-8 and TRBJ2-7; D might be TRBD1 or TRBD2, each matching 5 bases. The CDR3 loop is CASSSSGTGSYEQYF. The CDR3 coding sequence is TGTGCCAGCAGCTCTTCAGGGACGGGCTCCTACGAGCAGTACTTC.